Presented here are 27 T cell receptor beta chains from one specimen sequenced in a study of T cell responses to AZD1222 COVID-19 vaccine. Data came from immunoSEQ multiplex PCR; TCRdb stores just in-frame clones and leaves some out. This table has around 120,000 clones, roughly 90% appearing once. The material sequenced was peripheral blood, taken on day 0 of AZD1222 vaccination. The receptors originated from an adult in good health.

The rearrangement links TRBV9 to TRBJ2-1; D tentatively fits TRBD1 or TRBD2 (6 bases each). The CDR3 totals 15 residues. CDR1 is SGDLS and CDR2 is YYNGEE in the germline V gene. Trimming took off 0 bases at V and 1 base at J, with 8 bases between the two ends. The CDR3 spells CASSVGGASYNEQFF. The DNA of the CDR3 is TGTGCCAGCAGCGTAGGGGGGGCATCCTACAATGAGCAGTTCTTC.

This clone turned up a few times. The CDR3 is CASSFSLSTYEQYF. The CDR3 bases are TGTGCCAGCAGTTTTAGCCTCAGCACCTACGAGCAGTACTTC. This rearrangement joins TRBV28 to TRBJ2-7, with D unclear. The V end was cut by 3 bases, the J end by 2 bases, with 11 bases between. This CDR3 comprises 14 residues. CDR1 is MDHEN, CDR2 SYDVKM, per germline.

The gene calls are TRBV7-3 and TRBJ2-3; 12 bases line up with TRBD2. The CDR3 totals 16 residues. Germline V CDR1 and CDR2: SGHTA, FQGTGA. Trimming at V came to 5 bases and at J to 5 bases, leaving 8 bases not matched to a gene. The CDR3 loop is CASSKRLAGAGDTQYF. In DNA, the CDR3 is TGTGCCAGCAGCAAACGACTAGCGGGAGCAGGAGATACGCAGTATTTT.

This clone has just one count. The chain employs TRBV7-6 and TRBJ2-2, with 10 nucleotides matching TRBD2. Germline values: CDR1 SGHVS, CDR2 FNYEAQ. The CDR3 has 17 residues. The trim removed 6 bases at V and 7 bases at J, leaving 14 bases unmatched. The CDR3 loop is CASRHAASGSRGGELFF. DNA for the CDR3: TGTGCCAGCAGACACGCGGCTAGCGGGAGTCGGGGCGGGGAGCTGTTTTTT.

The chain combines TRBV28 with TRBJ1-5; D is unresolved. Trimming stripped 5 bases from V and 0 bases from J, with 8 bases between. CDR1 MDHEN and CDR2 SYDVKM come from the germline V gene. The CDR3 length is 14 residues. CDR3 bases: TGTGCCAGCAGTAATGGGGATAGCAATCAGCCCCAGCATTTT. Translation: CASSNGDSNQPQHF.

V and J are TRBV7-9 and TRBJ2-1; 8 bases match TRBD2. Germline trimming cut 5 bases from V and 5 bases from J; bases unmatched to any gene: 5. Germline CDR1 SEHNR, CDR2 FQNEAQ (reference sequence). The CDR3 covers 14 residues. CDR3 nucleotide sequence: TGTGCCAGCAGCCCCACTAGCGGCAACAATGAGCAGTTCTTC. It yields the protein CASSPTSGNNEQFF.

This clone appeared once. The V and J genes are TRBV5-1 and TRBJ2-3; TRBD2 agrees at 12 bases. CDR1 is SGHRS and CDR2 is YFSETQ in the germline V gene. V lost 0 bases and J lost 0; bases outside the gene matches: 2. The CDR3 totals 17 residues. CDR3 coding DNA: TGCGCCAGCAGCTTGGCTACTAGCGGGAGGAGCACAGATACGCAGTATTTT. This sequence encodes CASSLATSGRSTDTQYF.

The chain uses TRBV6-5 and TRBJ1-2, with D uncertain. The CDR3 runs to 11 residues. Trimming took 7 bases from V and 6 from J, leaving 9 bases between them. The germline CDR1 and CDR2 sequences are MNHEY and SVGAGI. The CDR3 coding sequence is TGTGCCAGCACCCTAATGGATGGCTACACCTTC. Translating gives CASTLMDGYTF.

This rearrangement joins TRBV5-3 to TRBJ1-1, with TRBD1 matching over 9 bases. TRBV5-3 is classed as an ORF, of uncertain function. The CDR3 consists of 16 residues. J gave up 3 bases and V 4 bases, and 10 bases lay outside the gene matches. In DNA form, the CDR3 reads TGTGCCAGAAGCCCCGGGACAGGGTTTCTCGACACTGAAGCTTTCTTT. Translation: CARSPGTGFLDTEAFF.

V and J are TRBV6-5 and TRBJ2-2, with D uncertain. This CDR3 spans 13 amino acids. The V end was cut by 6 bases, the J end by 0 bases, with 5 bases between. From germline, CDR1 is MNHEY and CDR2 SVGAGI. This CDR3 reads CASSDTNTGELFF. For the CDR3, the DNA is TGTGCCAGCAGCGACACGAACACCGGGGAGCTGTTTTTT.

This chain joins TRBV7-8 and TRBJ1-2; 7 nucleotides match TRBD1. Germline V gene data show CDR1 as SGHVS and CDR2 as FQNEAQ. The V and J ends lost 4 bases and 4 bases, in that order; junction bases with no gene match: 6. This CDR3 has 14 residues. CDR3 coding DNA: TGTGCCAGCAGCTCACGGGACAGATTCTATGGCTACACCTTC. Protein sequence: CASSSRDRFYGYTF.

This rearrangement joins TRBV5-1 to TRBJ1-1, with D possibly TRBD1 on 5 matching bases. The CDR3 is 13 residues long. Trimming left V 4 bases short and J 2 bases short, with 9 bases between. CDR1 and CDR2 (germline): SGHRS, YFSETQ. The CDR3: CASSPQGNTEAFF. DNA of the CDR3: TGCGCCAGCAGCCCTCAGGGTAACACTGAAGCTTTCTTT. Full variable domain (missing parts from reference TRBV5-1 and TRBJ1-1): KAGVTQTPRYLIKTRGQQVTLSCSPISGHRSVSWYQQTPGQGLQFLFEYFSETQRNKGNFPGRFSGRQFSNSRSEMNVSTLELGDSALYLCASSPQGNTEAFFGQGTRLTVV.

The chain recombines TRBV9 with TRBJ2-3; 8 nucleotides align to TRBD2. The CDR3 consists of 15 residues. V was pared by 4 bases and J by 4 bases, with 8 bases of the junction left unmatched. Per germline, CDR1 SGDLS and CDR2 YYNGEE. CDR3 sequence (DNA): TGTGCCAGCAGCCTCTCCAGCGGGAGAGCAGATACGCAGTATTTT. It is translated as CASSLSSGRADTQYF.

The V and J genes are TRBV2 and TRBJ2-2; 10 positions agree with TRBD1. Per germline, CDR1 SNHLY and CDR2 FYNNEI. Trimming cost V 7 bases and J 5 bases; bases outside gene matches: 4. This CDR3 has 14 residues. For the CDR3, the DNA is TGTGCCAGCAAGGGACAGGGGAGGACCGGGGAGCTGTTTTTT. As protein: CASKGQGRTGELFF.

The chain combines TRBV28 with TRBJ2-1; possibly TRBD2 for D (5 bases). V lost 4 bases to trimming and J lost 7 bases, with 20 bases between them. Germline V gene lookup returns CDR1 MDHEN and CDR2 SYDVKM. This CDR3 is 16 amino acids long. CDR3 protein: CASSSPGRLTQNEQFF. CDR3 nucleotide sequence: TGTGCCAGCAGTTCACCCGGTCGACTAACCCAGAATGAGCAGTTCTTC.

The chain employs TRBV3-1 (or the pseudogene TRBV3-2) and TRBJ2-7; TRBD2 aligns across 8 bases. V lost 4 bases, J lost 3 bases, and 8 bases stayed unmatched. Germline CDR1 reads LGHDT; CDR2 reads YNNKEL (reference sequence). There are 15 residues in the CDR3. DNA for the CDR3: TGTGCCAGCAGCCCCGGCGGGGGGAACGACTACGAGCAGTACTTC. Translated: CASSPGGGNDYEQYF.

This clone is a singleton in its sample. The CDR3 is CASSQDSGSEQYF. The CDR3 DNA is TGCGCCAGCAGCCAAGATTCCGGGTCCGAGCAGTACTTC. V gene TRBV4-1 combines with J gene TRBJ2-7; D ambiguous. The V gene's germline CDR1 is MGHRA and CDR2 YSYEKL. CDR3 size: 13 residues. Trimming removed 0 bases from V and 6 bases from J, with 9 bases in between.

The V call is TRBV5-6, the J call TRBJ2-1, with D perhaps TRBD1 (6 bases). Looked up from germline, CDR1 is SGHDT and CDR2 is YYEEEE. The CDR3 is 15 residues long. The V gene lost 4 bases and the J gene lost 7 bases, with 18 bases spanning the gap. CDR3 sequence (DNA): TGTGCCAGCAGCCTGGGGAAAACACAGGGAAATGAGCAGTTCTTC. It specifies CASSLGKTQGNEQFF.

The chain couples TRBV27 to TRBJ1-4, with 8 bases identical to TRBD1. In germline, CDR1 is MNHEY, CDR2 SMNVEV (reference sequence). There are 15 residues in the CDR3. V trimming: 5 bases; J trimming: 5 bases; junction bases outside the gene matches: 7. The CDR3: CASSTTGGRNEKLFF. The CDR3 coding sequence is TGTGCCAGCAGTACCACAGGGGGGAGGAATGAAAAACTGTTTTTT.

This chain links TRBV30 with TRBJ1-2; a possible D gene is TRBD1 (6 bases). The V and J ends lost 4 bases and 8 bases respectively, with 26 bases between them. CDR3 length: 16 amino acids. CDR1 is GTSNPN, CDR2 SVGIG, per germline (reference sequence). Here the CDR3 reads CAWTIRTANRPGGYTF. DNA of the CDR3: TGTGCCTGGACCATCCGGACAGCCAACCGCCCGGGCGGCTACACCTTC. Full variable domain (outside the CDR3, taken from reference TRBV30 and TRBJ1-2): SQTIHQWPATLVQPVGSPLSLECTVEGTSNPNLYWYRQAAGRGLQLLFYSVGIGQISSEVPQNLSASRPQDRQFILSSKKLLLSDSGFYLCAWTIRTANRPGGYTFGSGTRLTVV.

The sample holds a few counts of this clone. This chain links TRBV18 with TRBJ1-3; D is perhaps TRBD1 (6 bases). V shed 7 bases and J shed 4 bases, with 11 bases lying between them. This CDR3 spans 13 amino acids. Germline V gives CDR1 KGHSH, CDR2 LQKENI. The CDR3 region is CASFSGQGNTIYF. CDR3 DNA sequence: TGTGCCAGCTTTTCTGGACAGGGAAACACCATATATTTT.

This rearrangement joins TRBV28 to TRBJ2-3, with 12 bases aligning to TRBD2. This CDR3 contains 15 residues. CDR1 MDHEN and CDR2 SYDVKM come from the germline V gene. J lost 6 bases, V lost 10 bases, and 11 bases had no gene match. The CDR3 DNA reads as TGTGCCACGACCAGACTAGCGGGAGTGAGGGATACGCAGTATTTT. Its translation is CATTRLAGVRDTQYF.

In nucleotides, the CDR3 is TGTGCCAGCAGCGATCCGGACAGGGGGTTCGGTGGTAACTATGGCTACACCTTC. This encodes CASSDPDRGFGGNYGYTF. This rearrangement joins TRBV5-6 to TRBJ1-2; 10 bases align to TRBD1. Germline values: CDR1 SGHDT, CDR2 YYEEEE. The CDR3 extends over 18 amino acids. V shed 4 bases, J shed 1 base, and the junction held 13 bases outside the gene matches.

On this clone itself: This sample includes further DNA sequences coding for the same CDR3. The J gene is TRBJ1-1, the V gene TRBV19; perhaps TRBD1 as D (6 bases). The germline V gene encodes CDR1 LNHDA and CDR2 SQIVND (reference sequence). V lost 3 bases to trimming and J lost 2 bases, with 13 bases between them. The CDR3 length is 15 residues. CDR3: CASSMQGRGNTEAFF. Written as DNA, the CDR3 is TGTGCCAGTAGTATGCAGGGGCGAGGAAACACTGAAGCTTTCTTT.

This clone appeared a single time. The V gene is TRBV9, the J gene TRBJ2-3; D ambiguous. Germline V CDR1 and CDR2: SGDLS, YYNGEE. Trimming took 1 base from V and 0 from J, leaving 9 bases between them. The CDR3 spans 15 residues. In DNA, the CDR3 is TGTGCCAGCAGCGTAACGGACCGTAGCACAGATACGCAGTATTTT. Translating it yields CASSVTDRSTDTQYF. Based on the CDR3 plus reference TRBV9 and TRBJ2-3, the full variable domain is DSGVTQTPKHLITATGQRVTLRCSPRSGDLSVYWYQQSLDQGLQFLIQYYNGEERAKGNILERFSAQQFPDLHSELNLSSLELGDSALYFCASSVTDRSTDTQYFGPGTRLTVL.

V and J are TRBV11-2 and TRBJ2-2, with 10 nucleotides matching TRBD2. V was clipped by 1 base and J by 7 bases; unmatched bases: 3. Germline V lookup: CDR1 SGHAT, CDR2 FQNNGV. The CDR3 consists of 15 residues. This chain's CDR3 is CASSLVSGRIGELFF. The CDR3 DNA is TGTGCCAGCAGCTTAGTTAGCGGGAGGATCGGGGAGCTGTTTTTT.

The count of this clone is one. The rearrangement links TRBV29-1 to TRBJ1-3, with TRBD1 matching over 7 bases. The germline V gene has CDR1 SQVTM and CDR2 ANQGSEA. Unmatched junction bases numbered 6, after V lost 4 bases and J lost 3 bases. This CDR3 comprises 14 residues. The CDR3: CSVGETGRGNTIYF. The CDR3, as DNA: TGCAGCGTTGGAGAGACAGGGCGTGGAAACACCATATATTTT.